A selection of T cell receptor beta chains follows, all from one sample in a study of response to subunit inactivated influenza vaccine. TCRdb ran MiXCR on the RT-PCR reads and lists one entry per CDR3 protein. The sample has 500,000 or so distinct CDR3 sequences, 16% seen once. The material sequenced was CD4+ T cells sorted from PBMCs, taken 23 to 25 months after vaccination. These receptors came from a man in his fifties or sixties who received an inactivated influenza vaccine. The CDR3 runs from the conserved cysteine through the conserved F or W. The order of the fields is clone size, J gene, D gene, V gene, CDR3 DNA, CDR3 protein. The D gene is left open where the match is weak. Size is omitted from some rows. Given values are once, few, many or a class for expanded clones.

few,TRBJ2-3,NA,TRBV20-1,TGCAGTGCCACAAGCAGGCATACGCAGTATTTT,CSATSRHTQYF
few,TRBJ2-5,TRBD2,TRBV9,TGTGCCAGCAGCGTAGGTATTTCCGCGGGAGTAGAGACCCAGTACTTC,CASSVGISAGVETQYF
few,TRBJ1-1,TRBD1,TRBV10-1,TGCGCCAGCGGCGGGACAGGGGGCATGGGAGCTTTCTTT,CASGGTGGMGAFF
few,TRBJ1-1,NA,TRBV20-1,TGCAGTGCTAGTTGGGGGGCGGGGAACACTGAAGCTTTCTTT,CSASWGAGNTEAFF
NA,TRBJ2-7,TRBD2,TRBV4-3,TGCGCCAGCAGCCAACAATACACTAGCGGGGACCTCTACGAGCAGTACTTC,CASSQQYTSGDLYEQYF
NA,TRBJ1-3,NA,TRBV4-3,TGCGCCAGCAGCCAAGGGGTCGGGGGGTCTGGAAACACCATATATTTT,CASSQGVGGSGNTIYF
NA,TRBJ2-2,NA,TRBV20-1,TGCAGCCCCTGGGGGTCTAGCACCGGGGAGCTGTTTTTT,CSPWGSSTGELFF
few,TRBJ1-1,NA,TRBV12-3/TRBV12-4,TGTGCCAGCAGTTTAGTCCAAAGTGAAGCTTTCTTT,CASSLVQSEAFF
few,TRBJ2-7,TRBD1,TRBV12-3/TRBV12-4,TGTGCCAGCAGTTACCGTACAGGGGTTATCTACGAGCAGTACTTC,CASSYRTGVIYEQYF
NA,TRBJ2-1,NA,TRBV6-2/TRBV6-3,TGTGCCAGCAGTTCCCAACCTGAAAGCTCCTACAATGAGCAGTTCTTC,CASSSQPESSYNEQFF
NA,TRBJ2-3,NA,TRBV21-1,TGTGCCAGCAGCAAAGCCGGAGCAACGCAGTATTTT,CASSKAGATQYF
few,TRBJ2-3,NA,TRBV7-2,TGTGCCAGCAGACCGGGCGTGGATACGCAGTATTTT,CASRPGVDTQYF
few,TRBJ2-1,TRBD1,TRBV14,TGTGCCAGCAGCCAAGATCTAGAGAGGGGGCCGAGGCATGAGCAGTTCTTC,CASSQDLERGPRHEQFF
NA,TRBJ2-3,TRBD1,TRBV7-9,TGTGCCAGCAGCTTAGAAGGGACAGGGGAGACAGATACGCAGTATTTT,CASSLEGTGETDTQYF
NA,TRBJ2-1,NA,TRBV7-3,TGTGCCAGCAGCTTAATTGGTTCAGGGGGGAGAACCTACAATGAGCAGTTCTTC,CASSLIGSGGRTYNEQFF
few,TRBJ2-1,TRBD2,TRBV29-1,TGCAGCGTTGTAAGTGGGACTAGCGGGTACTACAATGAGCAGTTCTTC,CSVVSGTSGYYNEQFF
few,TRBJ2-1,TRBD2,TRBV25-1,TGTGCCAGCAGTGAATTAGCGGGAGACGGAAATGAGCAGTTCTTC,CASSELAGDGNEQFF
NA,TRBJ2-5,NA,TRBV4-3,TGCGCCAGCAGCCAAGTAGTTATAGGAGAGACCCAGTACTTC,CASSQVVIGETQYF
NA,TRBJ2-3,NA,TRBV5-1,TGCGCCAGCAGCTTGAGAGGCAGGGCTAGCACAGATACGCAGTATTTT,CASSLRGRASTDTQYF
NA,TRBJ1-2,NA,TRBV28,TGTGCCAGCAGTTTCAGAAGAGGGTTGGATGGCTACACCTTC,CASSFRRGLDGYTF
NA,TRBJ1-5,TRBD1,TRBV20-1,TGCAGTGCTAATGACAGGGGGCGGAAGCCCCAGCATTTT,CSANDRGRKPQHF
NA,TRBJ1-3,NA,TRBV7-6,TGTGCCAGCAGCTTAAGTCAGGGGACCATATATTTT,CASSLSQGTIYF
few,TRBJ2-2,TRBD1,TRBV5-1,TGCGCCAGCAGCCTAGGGGGCCGGCGAGGGACCGGGGAGCTGTTTTTT,CASSLGGRRGTGELFF
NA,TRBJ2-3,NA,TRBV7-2,TGTGCCAGCAGCCGAAGACAGGCTAGCACAGATACGCAGTATTTT,CASSRRQASTDTQYF
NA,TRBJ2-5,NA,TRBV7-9,TGTGCCAGCAGCTTAGCGCGGGACACGCAGACCCAGTACTTC,CASSLARDTQTQYF
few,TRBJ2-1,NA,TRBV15,TGTGCCACCAGCACAGAGGGTAGGACAGAGTTCTTC,CATSTEGRTEFF
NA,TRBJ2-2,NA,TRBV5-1,TGCGCCAGCAGCTTGGTGTCGTCCGGGGAGCTGTTTTTT,CASSLVSSGELFF
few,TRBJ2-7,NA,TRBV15,TGTGCCACCAGCAGTGACTCTGAGGTCTCCTACGAGCAGTACTTC,CATSSDSEVSYEQYF
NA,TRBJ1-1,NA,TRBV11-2,TGTGCCAGCAGCTTTGTTCTATCGGGGGCGCGAGGCACTGAAGCTTTCTTT,CASSFVLSGARGTEAFF
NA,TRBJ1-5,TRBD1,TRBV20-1,TGCAGTGCTTCTCGGACAGGGTATAGCAATCAGCCCCAGCATTTT,CSASRTGYSNQPQHF
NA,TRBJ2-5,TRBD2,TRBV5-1,TGCGCCAGCAGCCCCTCCCTAGCGGGGGGTTTAGAGACCCAGTACTTC,CASSPSLAGGLETQYF
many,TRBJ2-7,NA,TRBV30,TGTGCCTGGAAGGACTTTTCGACCTACGAGCAGTACTTC,CAWKDFSTYEQYF
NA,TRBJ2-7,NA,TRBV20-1,TGCAGTGCGCACCTAACCGCGGACAGCCTTAGGAACGAGCAGTACTTC,CSAHLTADSLRNEQYF
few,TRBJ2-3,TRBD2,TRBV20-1,TGCAGTACTAGCGGGAGGGCCTCAGATACGCAGTATTTT,CSTSGRASDTQYF
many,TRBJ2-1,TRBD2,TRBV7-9,TGTGCCAGCAGCTTAGGTCGGGGCGGGGGAAGCTACAATGAGCAGTTCTTC,CASSLGRGGGSYNEQFF
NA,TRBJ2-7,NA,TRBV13,TGTGCCAGCAGCTTCGGTGACGGCAGATACGAGCAGTACTTC,CASSFGDGRYEQYF
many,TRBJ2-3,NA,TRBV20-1,TGCTCCAACCCTGGGGGGGCGGCAGATACGCAGTATTTT,CSNPGGAADTQYF